This TCR beta chain is drawn from a study of T cell clonotyping in hematopoietic cell transplantation (dated by TCRdb to the early 2020s). General notes on the study: In the study, some 140 blood samples were gathered from roughly 35 consecutive transplant recipients and their related donors. Recruitment of patients ran from 2015 to early 2017, and follow-up continued until late 2020 or until death. Results and caveats for the whole study, not just this receptor: Only a small fraction of recipient repertoires overlapped donor repertoires, with over 95% appearing de novo at the given depth. After transplant, TCR diversity in recipients dropped, and pathologically expanded clonotypes climbed progressively between day 30 and day 180. The sample size was limited, and because cells were not sorted, the contributions of CD4 and CD8 repertoires could not be separated. Inverse Simpson Index values from donors and from recipients before transplant predicted broader TCR repertoire diversity after transplant.

A word on this clone: The antigen it recognizes is unknown. No base-level quality is on record; no much larger clone is a single base apart.

The CDR3 numbers 14 residues from cysteine through phenylalanine. The CDR3 DNA has 42 bases and is translated from base 1. Cut back by 6 bases and 3 bases, the V and J ends lie 15 bases apart. According to the germline V gene, CDR1 reads SNHLY and CDR2 reads FYNNEI. For TCR beta sequencing, blood samples came from the related transplant donors. Nuclei Lysis Solution was used to extract genomic DNA from fresh or cryopreserved unfractionated peripheral blood mononuclear cells. TCR beta CDR3 regions were amplified from genomic DNA with the immunoSEQ assay, a bias-controlled multiplex PCR using V- and J-specific primers. A proprietary barcode and Illumina adapter sequences were added to the CDR3 amplicons in a second PCR step. An Illumina MiSeq instrument was used for sequencing of the CDR3 libraries. The paper's processing steps were these. Export and quality control were done with immunoSEQ Analyzer 3.0, while downstream analyses used R Bioconductor and Immunarch. Only productive rearrangements within the normalized downsampled data set were used in the calculation of repertoire metrics. In the normalized cohort, a clonotype counted as pathologically expanded if the clonotype was larger than 5 templates. The Inverse Simpson Index served as the measure of repertoire diversity. The non-normalized data set was used for CMV-specificity analyses so that all clonotypes could be captured. TCRdb mirrors the immuneACCESS table, restricted to in-frame sequences. Some clones are absent from its copies; in checked studies, under half trace to an unresolved V gene, and the reason for the others is unknown. V and J calls and clone size are those listed in that table; D and trimming were worked out from the DNA. The sample table holds 37,000 or so clones, of which about 90% were seen once. The top ten clones comprise approximately 2% of the sample.

The origin of this receptor is a woman aged 40 to 50 in good health. Some clones in this sample may be carry-over from other donors' samples. Sequencing was done on a sample of peripheral blood mononuclear cells. The chain joins TRBV2 to TRBJ2-7, with the D gene not clear enough to name. The DNA sequence is given as TGTGCCAGCAGATCAGGCCTGGGCCTCTACGAGCAGTACTTC. Translation gives CASRSGLGLYEQYF.